This T cell receptor (beta chain) was observed in a study of cytomegalovirus exposure and HLA in healthy donors. Notes on the study in general: The study recorded some 160 TCR beta chains that were cytomegalovirus-associated.

The PCR used 60 Vbeta and 13 Jbeta primers. The protocol was immunoSEQ multiplex PCR, while the TCRdb copy is restricted to in-frame clones and leaves out a portion. In the table there are some 200,000 clones, 65% to 85% of which are singletons. The germline V gene encodes CDR1 SEHNR and CDR2 FQNEAQ (reference sequence). V lost 3 bases to trimming and J lost 0 bases, with 11 bases between them. The CDR3 is 15 amino acids. Concerning this clone itself: Its antigen is not known.

This TCR was recovered from a man aged 50 or older in good health and CMV-seronegative. This chain joins TRBV7-9 and TRBJ1-1; D is perhaps TRBD1 (6 bases). The sample was PBMCs. The DNA for the CDR3 is TGTGCCAGCAGCTTCAGCCGGACAGTGAACACTGAAGCTTTCTTT. Amino acids: CASSFSRTVNTEAFF. The entire variable domain, with the rest obtained from reference TRBV7-9 and TRBJ1-1, is as follows: DTGVSQNPRHKITKRGQNVTFRCDPISEHNRLYWYRQTLGQGPEFLTYFQNEAQLEKSRLLSDRFSAERPKGSFSTLEIQRTEQGDSAMYLCASSFSRTVNTEAFFGQGTRLTVV.